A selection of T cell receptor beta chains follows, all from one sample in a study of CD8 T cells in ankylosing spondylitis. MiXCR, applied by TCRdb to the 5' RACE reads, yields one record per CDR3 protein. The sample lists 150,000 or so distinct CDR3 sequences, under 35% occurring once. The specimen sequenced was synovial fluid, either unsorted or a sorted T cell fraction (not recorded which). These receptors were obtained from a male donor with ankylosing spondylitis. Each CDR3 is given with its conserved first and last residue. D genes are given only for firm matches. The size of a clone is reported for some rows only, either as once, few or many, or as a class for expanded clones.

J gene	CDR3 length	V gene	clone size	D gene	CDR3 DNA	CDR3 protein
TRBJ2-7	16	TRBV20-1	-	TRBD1	TGCAGTGCTAGCTCCCTCCGAGGCCAAAAGGGGGCCGAGCAGTACTTC	CSASSLRGQKGAEQYF
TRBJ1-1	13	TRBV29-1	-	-	TGCAGCGTTTGGAGTACAGCGAACACTGAAGCTTTCTTT	CSVWSTANTEAFF
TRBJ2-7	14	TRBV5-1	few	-	TGCGCCAGCAGCCAGGACACGAGCTCCTACGAGCAGTACTTC	CASSQDTSSYEQYF
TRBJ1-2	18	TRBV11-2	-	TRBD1	TGTGCCAGCAGCTACAAGATTACCGGGACAGGGGAATCTCATGGCTACACCTTC	CASSYKITGTGESHGYTF
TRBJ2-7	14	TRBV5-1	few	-	TGCGCCAGCAGCTTGAGGGCAGAACCCTACGAGCAGTACTTC	CASSLRAEPYEQYF
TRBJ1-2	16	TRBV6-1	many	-	TGTGCCAGCAGAGAGTTAGGGGGAGGTAAAAGCTATGGCTACACCTTC	CASRELGGGKSYGYTF
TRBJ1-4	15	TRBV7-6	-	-	TGTGCCAGCAGCCCCCGGACAGCAACTAATGAAAAACTGTTTTTT	CASSPRTATNEKLFF
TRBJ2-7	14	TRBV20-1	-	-	TGCAGTGCGACCCCAGACAAGCCCCCCTACGAGCAGTACTTC	CSATPDKPPYEQYF
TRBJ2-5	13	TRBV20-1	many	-	TGCAGTGCGGGGGGTCGGGGGCGAGAGACCCAGTACTTC	CSAGGRGRETQYF
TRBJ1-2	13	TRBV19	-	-	TGTGCCAGTAGTACCGTGCCTGTCTATGGCTACACCTTC	CASSTVPVYGYTF
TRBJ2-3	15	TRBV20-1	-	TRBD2	TGCAGTGCTAGGCCCGGGACTAAGAGCACAGATACGCAGTATTTT	CSARPGTKSTDTQYF
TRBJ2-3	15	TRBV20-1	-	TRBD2	TGCAGTGCCCCAAGACTAGCGGAGGGTGGGGATACGCAGTATTTT	CSAPRLAEGGDTQYF
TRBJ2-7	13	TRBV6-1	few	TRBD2	TGTGCCAGCAGTGTCTGGGGGGAGGGCGAGCAGTACTTC	CASSVWGEGEQYF
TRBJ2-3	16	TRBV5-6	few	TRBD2	TGTGCCAGCAGCATATGGACTAGCGGGAGTACAGATACGCAGTATTTT	CASSIWTSGSTDTQYF
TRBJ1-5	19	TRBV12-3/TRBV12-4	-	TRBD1	TGTGCCAGCACCAAAAGGGGGGGACAGGGAGAGAGAAGCAATCAGCCCCAGCATTTT	CASTKRGGQGERSNQPQHF
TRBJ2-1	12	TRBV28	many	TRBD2	TGTGCCAGCAGTTTTCGGACTAGCCGCCACGTCTTC	CASSFRTSRHVF
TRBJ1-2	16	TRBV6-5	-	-	TGTGCCAGCAGTTACGGCGGGACTACTAGGGGAAATGGCTACACCTTC	CASSYGGTTRGNGYTF
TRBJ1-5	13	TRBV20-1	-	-	TGCAGTGCTAGAGATACGAGTCCTCAGCCCCAGCATTTT	CSARDTSPQPQHF
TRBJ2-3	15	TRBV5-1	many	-	TGCGCCAGCAGCTTGAGATGGGGGGGCACAGATACGCAGTATTTT	CASSLRWGGTDTQYF
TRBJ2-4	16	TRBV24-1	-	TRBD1	TGTGCCACCGTTACACCGGGACAGGGCACTAAAAACATTCAGTACTTC	CATVTPGQGTKNIQYF
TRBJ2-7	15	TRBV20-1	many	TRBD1	TGCAGTGCTAGAGACATACGACAGGGAACCTACGAGCAGTACTTC	CSARDIRQGTYEQYF
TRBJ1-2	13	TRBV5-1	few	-	TGCGCCAGCAGCTGGGTCGGGGACTATGGCTACACCTTC	CASSWVGDYGYTF
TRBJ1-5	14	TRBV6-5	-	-	TGTGCCAGCAGTTACTCGGGGGGAGAGCAGCCCCAGCATTTT	CASSYSGGEQPQHF
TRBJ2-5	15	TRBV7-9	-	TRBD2	TGTGCCAGCAGCTTAGCTAGCGGGAGTGGGGAGACCCAGTACTTC	CASSLASGSGETQYF
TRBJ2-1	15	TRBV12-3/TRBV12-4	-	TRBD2	TGTGCCAGCAGCAAGACTAGCGGAAATTACAATGAGCAGTTCTTC	CASSKTSGNYNEQFF
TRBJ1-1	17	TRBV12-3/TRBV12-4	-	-	TGTGCCAGCAGTCCCCTGTTGGGTAAGGAAGTGAACACTGAAGCTTTCTTT	CASSPLLGKEVNTEAFF
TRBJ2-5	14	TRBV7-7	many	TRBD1	TGTGCTAGCAGCTTGACAGGGGTTGGAGAGACCCAGTACTTC	CASSLTGVGETQYF
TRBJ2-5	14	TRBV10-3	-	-	TGTGCCATCAGTGAAAAACAGCACCAAGAGACCCAGTACTTC	CAISEKQHQETQYF
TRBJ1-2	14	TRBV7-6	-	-	TGTGCCAGCAGCTTAGCCCCCGACAGGTCTGGCTACACCTTC	CASSLAPDRSGYTF
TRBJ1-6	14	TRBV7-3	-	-	TGTGCCAGCAGCTTAGTAGGGTTGGGTTCACCCCTCCACTTT	CASSLVGLGSPLHF
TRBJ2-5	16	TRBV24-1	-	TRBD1	TGTGCCACCAGCCCCGGGCCCGGACAGGGTAAAGAGACCCAGTACTTC	CATSPGPGQGKETQYF
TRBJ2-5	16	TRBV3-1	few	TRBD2	TGTGCCAGCAGCCAAGATGGGACTAGCGGGGGGGAGACCCAGTACTTC	CASSQDGTSGGETQYF
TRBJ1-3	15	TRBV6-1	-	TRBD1	TGTGCCAGCAGCCCCGACAGGGTTCAAGGAAACACCATATATTTT	CASSPDRVQGNTIYF
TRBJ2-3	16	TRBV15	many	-	TGTGCCACCACCCCAAAGGTCGGGGGACTCGCGAATACGCAGTATTTT	CATTPKVGGLANTQYF
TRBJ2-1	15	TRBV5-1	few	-	TGCGCCAGCAGCTTGGAGCCCAGCTCCTACAATGAGCAGTTCTTC	CASSLEPSSYNEQFF
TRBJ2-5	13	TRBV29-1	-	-	TGCAGCGTTGAAAACCCTCTCGGGGAGACCCAGTACTTC	CSVENPLGETQYF
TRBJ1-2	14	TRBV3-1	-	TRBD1	TGTGCCAGCAGTAGGACAGGGCAGGACTATGGCTACACCTTC	CASSRTGQDYGYTF
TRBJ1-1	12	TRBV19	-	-	TGTGCCAGTAGTCTTAGGAGGACTGAAGCTTTCTTT	CASSLRRTEAFF
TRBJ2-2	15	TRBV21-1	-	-	TGTGCCAGCAGCCCTAAGGGGGGGAACACCGGGGAGCTGTTTTTT	CASSPKGGNTGELFF
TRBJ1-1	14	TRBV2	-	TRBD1	TGTGCCAGCATTTTACAGGGGGCGAACACTGAAGCTTTCTTT	CASILQGANTEAFF
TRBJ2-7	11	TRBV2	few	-	TGTGCCAGCAGGGTTATATACGAGCAGTACTTC	CASRVIYEQYF
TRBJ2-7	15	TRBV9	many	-	TGTGCCAGCAGCGTAGCAGGCGGTCAGACCTACGAGCAGTACTTC	CASSVAGGQTYEQYF
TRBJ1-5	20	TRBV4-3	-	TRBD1	TGCGCCAGCAGCCAAGATCCAAGACGGCCGGGACAGGGGAATCATTGGCCCCAGCATTTT	CASSQDPRRPGQGNHWPQHF
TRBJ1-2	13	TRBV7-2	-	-	TGTGCCAGCAGCTTAAGCGGGGTGGGTGGCTACACCTTC	CASSLSGVGGYTF
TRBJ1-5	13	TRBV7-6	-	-	TGTGCCAGCAGCCGGGACACTTTTCAGCCCCAGCATTTT	CASSRDTFQPQHF
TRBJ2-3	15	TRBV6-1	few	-	TGTGCCAGCAGTAGGACTCGGAGTGGTGGCGGTACGCAGTATTTT	CASSRTRSGGGTQYF
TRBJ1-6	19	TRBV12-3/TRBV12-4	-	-	TGTGCCTTCAGTATTCGGGCGGTCGGGGTGAGCTCCTATAATTCACCCCTCCACTTT	CAFSIRAVGVSSYNSPLHF